The 5 T cell receptor beta chains below all came from one sample that was sequenced in a study of cytomegalovirus exposure and HLA in healthy donors. Profiling relied on immunoSEQ multiplex PCR, and the TCRdb table lists in-frame clones only, not all of them. The sample has some 330,000 clones, roughly 90% seen once. The source material was PBMCs. All receptors derive from a woman aged 18-30 years in good health and CMV-seronegative.

This rearrangement joins TRBV19 to TRBJ1-5; TRBD1 agrees at 9 bases. Trimming at V came to 6 bases and at J to 2 bases, leaving 8 bases not matched to a gene. Germline lookup yields CDR1 LNHDA and CDR2 SQIVND (reference sequence). The CDR3 is 16 amino acids. The CDR3 coding sequence is TGTGCCAGTAGGGACAGGGGAACGAGCGGCAATCAGCCCCAGCATTTT. It specifies CASRDRGTSGNQPQHF.

The rearrangement links TRBV4-2 to TRBJ2-3; TRBD1 aligns across 8 bases. V lost 0 bases to trimming and J lost 5 bases; unmatched junction nucleotides: 10. Per germline, CDR1 LGHNA and CDR2 YNFKEQ. The CDR3 has 17 residues. CDR3 sequence reads: CASSQEGTGLRGDTQYF. In nucleotides, the CDR3 is TGTGCCAGCAGCCAAGAGGGGACAGGATTGAGAGGAGATACGCAGTATTTT.

The J gene is TRBJ1-1, the V gene TRBV2, with 7 bases fitting TRBD1. There are 12 residues in the CDR3. CDR1 is SNHLY and CDR2 is FYNNEI in the germline V gene. Germline trimming cut 4 bases from V and 11 bases from J; bases unmatched to any gene: 7. The CDR3 loop reads CASSGAGGFAFF. DNA for the CDR3: TGTGCCAGCAGTGGGGCAGGGGGGTTTGCTTTCTTT.

This clone was recorded a few times. The J gene is TRBJ2-2, the V gene TRBV2, with TRBD2 matching 10 bases. The germline V gene has CDR1 SNHLY and CDR2 FYNNEI. CDR3 length: 15 amino acids. Trimming cost V 5 bases and J 1 base; bases outside gene matches: 1. The CDR3 DNA sequence: TGTGCCAGCAGTCAGCGGGAGGGGAACACCGGGGAGCTGTTTTTT. Protein sequence: CASSQREGNTGELFF.

The chain joins TRBV29-1 to TRBJ2-1, with 9 bases matching TRBD2. CDR1 is SQVTM, CDR2 ANQGSEA, per germline. The trim removed 7 bases at V and 3 bases at J, leaving 13 bases unmatched. CDR3 length: 16 residues. The CDR3 coding sequence is TGCAGCGCATTCAACAGACTAGCGGTACTCTACAATGAGCAGTTCTTC. Its protein is CSAFNRLAVLYNEQFF.